The 10 T cell receptor beta chains given below trace back to one sample, sequenced in a study of blood T cells in healthy people across ages. For the second PCR, which ran for 7 to 11 cycles, a sample-barcoded 5' primer and a J-beta primer mix were used. TCRdb re-derived calls from the 5' RACE reads in MiXCR, one entry per CDR3 protein. The sample includes around 800,000 distinct CDR3 sequences, 44% seen only once; the top ten take around 21%. Sequencing was carried out using blood. The receptors originated from a man in his sixties in good health.

The chain joins TRBV27 to TRBJ2-1; a possible D gene is TRBD2 (6 bases). CDR3 length: 15 residues. V was trimmed by 6 bases and J by 4 bases, leaving 16 bases between them. Germline V gene lookup returns CDR1 MNHEY and CDR2 SMNVEV (reference sequence). CDR3 in DNA: TGTGCCAGCAGCCCTTGGCGGGGAGTTTACAATGAGCAGTTCTTC. The encoded protein is CASSPWRGVYNEQFF.

The rearrangement joins TRBV7-7 to TRBJ2-3, with D uncertain. The CDR3 totals 15 residues. Germline CDR1 reads SSHAT; CDR2 reads FNYEAQ (reference sequence). The V end was cut by 2 bases, the J end by 4 bases, with 13 bases between. CDR3 coding DNA: TGTGCCAGCAGCTTATCCGGGTCCGTCGCAGATACGCAGTATTTT. Amino acids: CASSLSGSVADTQYF.

The V call is TRBV20-1, the J call TRBJ2-5, with D tentatively TRBD1 (6 bases). The DNA end favors TRBJ2-1, so the J call may be wrong. Germline V gene sequence: CDR1 DFQATT, CDR2 SNEGSKA (reference sequence). The CDR3 spans 18 residues. CDR3 sequence (DNA): TGCAGTGCTAGAGGAGGGATTGTGGGGGACATAATCCAAGAGACCCAGTTCTTC. Translated, it gives CSARGGIVGDIIQETQFF.

This chain links TRBV20-1 with TRBJ1-6; 9 bases fit TRBD1. The V and J ends lost 3 bases and 7 bases, in that order; junction bases with no gene match: 4. Germline assignment: CDR1 DFQATT and CDR2 SNEGSKA (reference sequence). The CDR3 spans 14 residues. The CDR3 DNA sequence: TGCAGTGCTAGTAGGGGGACAGGGAATTCACCCCTCCACTTT. Its protein product is CSASRGTGNSPLHF.

About this clonotype itself: A read error is possible here, since a much larger clone lies one base away. V and J are TRBV7-2 and TRBJ2-4; 8 bases are a match to TRBD2. With the DNA end fitting TRBJ2-5 better, the J assignment may be wrong. The CDR3 covers 12 residues. Germline lookup yields CDR1 SGHTA and CDR2 FQGNSA. CDR3 bases: TGTGCCGGCAGCTCCCGGGGGGGGACCCAGTACTTC. Its protein product is CAGSSRGGTQYF.

This clonotype appeared a single time. A much larger clone lies a single base off, so this may be a read error. The V gene is TRBV29-1, the J gene TRBJ2-5; D ambiguous. Trimming removed 4 bases at V and 4 bases at J, with 10 bases between. This CDR3 contains 12 residues. Germline-derived CDR1 and CDR2 are SQVTM and ANQGSEA. The chain's CDR3 is CSVVDGRETQYF. DNA of the CDR3: TGCAGCGTTGTAGACGGTCGAGAGACCCAGTACTTC.

The V gene is TRBV29-1, the J gene TRBJ1-1; 8 nucleotides align to TRBD1. The CDR3 consists of 15 residues. J gave up 4 bases and V 5 bases, and 12 bases lay outside the gene matches. Germline V gene lookup returns CDR1 SQVTM and CDR2 ANQGSEA. The CDR3 region is CSVLLAGGIGTEAFF. CDR3 nucleotides: TGCAGCGTTCTCTTGGCAGGGGGCATTGGCACTGAAGCTTTCTTT.

The chain combines TRBV6-2 or TRBV6-3 with TRBJ1-2; 9 bases line up with TRBD1. Per germline, CDR1 MNHEY and CDR2 SVGEGT. Trimming cost V 5 bases and J 1 base; bases outside gene matches: 14. The CDR3 totals 18 residues. The CDR3 loop reads CASSRRDRGSTLNYGYTF. The DNA for the CDR3 is TGTGCCAGCAGTCGACGAGACAGGGGGTCCACTCTTAACTATGGCTACACCTTC.

The chain joins TRBV7-2 to TRBJ2-3; D gene ambiguous. V lost 5 bases to trimming and J lost 4 bases, with 16 bases between them. The CDR3 consists of 15 residues. The germline V gene has CDR1 SGHTA and CDR2 FQGNSA. CDR3 DNA: TGTGCCAGCAGCCTGGCCGGACCTTTCCCAGATACGCAGTATTTT. Its translation: CASSLAGPFPDTQYF.

This clonotype was seen more than once but under ten times. The genes are TRBV6-7 and TRBJ2-1; TRBD2 aligns across 7 bases. TRBV6-7 is filed as an ORF, its function uncertain. V gave up 2 bases and J gave up 7 bases; unmatched junction bases: 11. The CDR3 sequence is 16 residues long. Written as DNA, the CDR3 is TGTGCCAGCAGTTACGAGCGAGCGGGGCTTGGTAATGAGCAGTTCTTC. This codes for CASSYERAGLGNEQFF.